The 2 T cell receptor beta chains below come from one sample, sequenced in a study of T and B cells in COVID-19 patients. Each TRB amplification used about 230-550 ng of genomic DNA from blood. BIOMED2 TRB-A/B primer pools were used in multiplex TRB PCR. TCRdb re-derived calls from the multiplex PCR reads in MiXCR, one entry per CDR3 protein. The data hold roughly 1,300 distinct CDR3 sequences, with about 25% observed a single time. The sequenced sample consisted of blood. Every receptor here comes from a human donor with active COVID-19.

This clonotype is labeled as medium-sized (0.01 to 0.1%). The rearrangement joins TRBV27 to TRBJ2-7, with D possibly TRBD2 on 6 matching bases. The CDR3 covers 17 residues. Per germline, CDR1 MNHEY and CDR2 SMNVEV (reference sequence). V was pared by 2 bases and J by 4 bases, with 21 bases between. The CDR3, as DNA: TGTGCCAGCAGTTTAGTTGGGGGGACCTTTGGAGAGTACGAGCAGTACTTC. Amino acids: CASSLVGGTFGEYEQYF.

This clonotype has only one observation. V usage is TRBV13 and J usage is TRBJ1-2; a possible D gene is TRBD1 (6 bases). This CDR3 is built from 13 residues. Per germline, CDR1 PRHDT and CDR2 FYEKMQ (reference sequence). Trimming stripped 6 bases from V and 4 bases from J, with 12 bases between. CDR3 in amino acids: CASSGQLFYGYTF. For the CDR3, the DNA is TGTGCCAGCAGTGGACAGCTTTTCTATGGCTACACCTTC.